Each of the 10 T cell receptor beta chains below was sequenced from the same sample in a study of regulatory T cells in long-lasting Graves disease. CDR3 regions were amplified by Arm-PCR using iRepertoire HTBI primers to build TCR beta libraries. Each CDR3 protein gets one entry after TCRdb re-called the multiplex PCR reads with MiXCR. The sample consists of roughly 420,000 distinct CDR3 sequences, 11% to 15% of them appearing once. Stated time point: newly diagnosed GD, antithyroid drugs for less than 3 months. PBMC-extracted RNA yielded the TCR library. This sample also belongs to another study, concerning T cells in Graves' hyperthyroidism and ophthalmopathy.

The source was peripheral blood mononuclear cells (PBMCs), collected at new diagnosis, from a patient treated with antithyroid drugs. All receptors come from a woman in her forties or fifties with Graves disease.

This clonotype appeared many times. The CDR3 here is CASSPLLGEISYNEQFF. For the CDR3, the DNA is TGTGCCAGCAGCCCGCTTTTAGGGGAGATTTCCTACAATGAGCAGTTCTTC. The rearrangement uses TRBV11-2 and TRBJ2-1; the D gene could be TRBD1 or TRBD2 (5 bases each). The CDR3 loop spans 17 amino acids. The V end was cut by 5 bases, the J end by 1 base, with 18 bases between. The germline gives CDR1 SGHAT, CDR2 FQNNGV.

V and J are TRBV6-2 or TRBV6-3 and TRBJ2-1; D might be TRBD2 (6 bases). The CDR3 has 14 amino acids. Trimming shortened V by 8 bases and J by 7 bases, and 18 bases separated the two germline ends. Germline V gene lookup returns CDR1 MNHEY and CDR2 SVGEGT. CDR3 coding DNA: TGTGCCAGCGAGGCGGGCCTTGCGGGGAATGAGCAGTTCTTC. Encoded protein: CASEAGLAGNEQFF.

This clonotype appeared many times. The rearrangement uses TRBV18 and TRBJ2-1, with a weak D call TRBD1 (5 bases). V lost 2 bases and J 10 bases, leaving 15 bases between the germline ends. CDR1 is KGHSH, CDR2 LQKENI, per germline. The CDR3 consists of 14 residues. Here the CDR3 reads CASSPLGDGAEQFF. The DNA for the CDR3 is TGTGCCAGCTCACCATTAGGAGATGGGGCGGAGCAGTTCTTC.

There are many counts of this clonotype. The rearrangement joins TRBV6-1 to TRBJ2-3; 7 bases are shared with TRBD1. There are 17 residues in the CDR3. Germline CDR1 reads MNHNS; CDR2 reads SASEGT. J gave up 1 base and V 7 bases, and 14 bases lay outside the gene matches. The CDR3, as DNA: TGTGCCAGCACACGACAGGGTGGGTCGATGGGCACAGATACGCAGTATTTT. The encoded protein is CASTRQGGSMGTDTQYF.

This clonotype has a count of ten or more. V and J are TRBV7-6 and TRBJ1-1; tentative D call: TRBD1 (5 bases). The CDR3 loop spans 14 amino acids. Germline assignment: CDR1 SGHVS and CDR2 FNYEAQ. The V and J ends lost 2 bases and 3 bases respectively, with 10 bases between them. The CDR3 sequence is CASSLQGIDTEAFF. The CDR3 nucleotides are TGTGCCAGCAGCTTACAGGGCATTGACACTGAAGCTTTCTTT. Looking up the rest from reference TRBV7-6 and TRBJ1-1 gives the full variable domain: GAGVSQSPRYKVTKRGQDVALRCDPISGHVSLYWYRQALGQGPEFLTYFNYEAQQDKSGLPNDRFSAERPEGSISTLTIQRTEQRDSAMYRCASSLQGIDTEAFFGQGTRLTVV.

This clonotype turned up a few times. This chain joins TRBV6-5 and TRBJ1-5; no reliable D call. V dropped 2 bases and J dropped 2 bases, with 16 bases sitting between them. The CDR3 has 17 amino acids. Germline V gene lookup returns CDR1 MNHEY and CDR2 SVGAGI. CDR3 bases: TGTGCCAGCAGTTACGGTACCGGGCCTAGGGGCAATCAGCCCCAGCATTTT. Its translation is CASSYGTGPRGNQPQHF.

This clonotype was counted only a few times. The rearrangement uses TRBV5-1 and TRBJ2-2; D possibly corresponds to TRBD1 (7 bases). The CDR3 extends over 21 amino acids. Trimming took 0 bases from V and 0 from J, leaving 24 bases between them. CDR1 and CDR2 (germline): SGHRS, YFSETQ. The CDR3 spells CASSLARLGGAGRANTGELFF. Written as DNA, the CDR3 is TGCGCCAGCAGCTTGGCCCGTCTAGGGGGCGCGGGGAGAGCGAACACCGGGGAGCTGTTTTTT.

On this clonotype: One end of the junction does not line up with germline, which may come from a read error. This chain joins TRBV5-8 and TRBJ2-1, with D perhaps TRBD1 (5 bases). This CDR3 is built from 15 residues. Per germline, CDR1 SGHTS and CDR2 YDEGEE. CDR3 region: CASSPPTGNYNEQFF. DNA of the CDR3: TGCGCCAGCAGCCCGCCCACAGGAAATTACAATGAGCAGTTCTTC.

In DNA form, the CDR3 reads TGCAGTGCTCTGCAACAATCGAACACCGGGGAGCTGTTTTTT. Translating gives CSALQQSNTGELFF. The V gene is TRBV20-1, the J gene TRBJ2-2; D is unclear. Germline V gene sequence: CDR1 DFQATT, CDR2 SNEGSKA (reference sequence). The length of the CDR3 is 14 residues. V lost 5 bases and J 0 bases, leaving 10 bases between the germline ends.

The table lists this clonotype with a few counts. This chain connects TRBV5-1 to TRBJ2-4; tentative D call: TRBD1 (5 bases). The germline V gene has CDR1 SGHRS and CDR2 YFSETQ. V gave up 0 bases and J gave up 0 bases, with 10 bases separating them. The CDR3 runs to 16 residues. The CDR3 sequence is CASSLGQTLAKNIQYF. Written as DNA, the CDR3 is TGCGCCAGCAGCTTGGGACAGACCTTAGCCAAAAACATTCAGTACTTC.